These 27 T cell receptor beta chains came from one sample sequenced in a study of cytomegalovirus exposure and HLA in healthy donors. The PCR contained 60 Vbeta and 13 Jbeta primers. Only in-frame clones appear in the TCRdb table, and some are missing; sequencing was by immunoSEQ multiplex PCR. The sample lists about 140,000 clones, around 77% occurring once. Sequenced input: PBMCs. The receptors were gathered from a woman aged 45-65 years in good health and CMV-seronegative.

In the case of this clone: Relative to the germline gene, one junction end is altered; a read error may explain this. This rearrangement joins TRBV7-7 to TRBJ2-5, with D unclear. Germline CDR1 reads SSHAT; CDR2 reads FNYEAQ (reference sequence). This CDR3 has 13 residues. CDR3 nucleotides: TGTGCTAGCAGCCCATTTGCTAGGGAGACCCAGTACTTC. This translates into CASSPFARETQYF.

This rearrangement joins TRBV5-6 to TRBJ1-6; TRBD1 is a possible D gene (5 bases). V dropped 1 base and J dropped 10 bases, with 15 bases sitting between them. This CDR3 contains 15 residues. Germline V lookup: CDR1 SGHDT, CDR2 YYEEEE. Written as DNA, the CDR3 is TGTGCCAGCAGCTTGAAAGGGGTCGTAGGATCACCCCTCCACTTT. Residues: CASSLKGVVGSPLHF.

As to this clone: A read error may account for a junction end that differs from germline. This chain joins TRBV7-3 and TRBJ2-1, with 10 nucleotides matching TRBD2. Looked up from germline, CDR1 is SGHTA and CDR2 is FQGTGA. This CDR3 has 15 amino acids. The CDR3 DNA reads as TGTGCCAGCACCTTAGCGGGGGGACCTTACAATGAGCAGTTCTTC. Translated, it gives CASTLAGGPYNEQFF.

This chain uses TRBV7-6 with TRBJ2-7; weak D call: TRBD1 (5 bases). The CDR3 length is 14 residues. The V and J ends lost 0 bases and 6 bases respectively, with 12 bases between them. Germline-derived CDR1 and CDR2 are SGHVS and FNYEAQ. This CDR3 reads CASSLATGQGEQYF. CDR3 DNA sequence: TGTGCCAGCAGCTTAGCGACCGGGCAGGGCGAGCAGTACTTC.

The J gene is TRBJ2-1, the V gene TRBV25-1; a weak D match, TRBD1 (5 bases). Deletions cut 2 bases from V and 6 bases from J, with 11 bases between. The germline gives CDR1 MGHDK, CDR2 SYGVNS. The CDR3 is 14 amino acids. The DNA of the CDR3 is TGTGCCAGCAGTGAAAGATACAGGAGCAATGAGCAGTTCTTC. Its translation: CASSERYRSNEQFF. The full variable domain, in which reference TRBV25-1 and TRBJ2-1 provide the parts outside the CDR3, is EADIYQTPRYLVIGTGKKITLECSQTMGHDKMYWYQQDPGMELHLIHYSYGVNSTEKGDLSSESTVSRIRTEHFPLTLESARPSHTSQYLCASSERYRSNEQFFGPGTRLTVL.

This chain links TRBV7-6 with TRBJ2-1; 8 bases map to TRBD2. CDR1 is SGHVS, CDR2 FNYEAQ, per germline. The CDR3 is made up of 16 amino acids. The V and J ends lost 2 bases and 6 bases, in that order; junction bases with no gene match: 9. CDR3 region: CASSLFGGGSLNEQFF. The CDR3 nucleotides are TGTGCCAGCAGCTTATTCGGGGGGGGCTCACTCAATGAGCAGTTCTTC.

The J gene is TRBJ2-5, the V gene TRBV30; a weak D match, TRBD2 (5 bases). The CDR3 length is 11 residues. The germline V gene has CDR1 GTSNPN and CDR2 SVGIG (reference sequence). Trimming removed 7 bases from V and 11 bases from J, with 17 bases in between. CDR3 protein: CASLRGGEQYF. The DNA of the CDR3 is TGTGCCTCGCTCCGGGGTGGGGAGCAGTACTTC.

CDR3 in DNA: TGTGCCTGCCAACAGGGGGGCGGAAACACCATATATTTT. This codes for CACQQGGGNTIYF. The rearrangement joins TRBV30 to TRBJ1-3; 8 bases fit TRBD1. Trimming at V came to 6 bases and at J to 4 bases, leaving 5 bases not matched to a gene. The CDR3 runs 13 residues. Germline V CDR1 and CDR2: GTSNPN, SVGIG (reference sequence).

The genes are TRBV14 and TRBJ1-1; 7 bases map to TRBD1. V shed 2 bases, J shed 3 bases, and the junction held 6 bases outside the gene matches. The CDR3 is made up of 15 amino acids. The V gene's germline CDR1 is SGHDN and CDR2 FVKESK. The CDR3 is CASSQSRTGHTEAFF. CDR3 nucleotides: TGTGCCAGCAGCCAATCCCGGACAGGACACACTGAAGCTTTCTTT.

The V and J genes are TRBV5-1 and TRBJ1-4; D remains unclear. CDR3 length: 15 residues. Trimming took off 2 bases at V and 7 bases at J, with 15 bases between the two ends. The germline CDR1 and CDR2 sequences are SGHRS and YFSETQ. CDR3 nucleotides: TGCGCCAGCAGCTTCGGCAGCGGGTTTGGTGAAAAACTGTTTTTT. Its translation is CASSFGSGFGEKLFF.

This clone was counted a few times. The same CDR3 also results from other DNA sequences found in this sample. The CDR3 sequence is CASSYRGTEAFF. As DNA, the CDR3 is TGTGCCAGCAGTTACCGGGGGACTGAAGCTTTCTTT. The chain combines TRBV2 with TRBJ1-1; maybe TRBD1 (5 bases). The CDR3 consists of 12 residues. The V and J ends lost 5 bases and 5 bases respectively, with 9 bases between them. Germline V gives CDR1 SNHLY, CDR2 FYNNEI.

The chain recombines TRBV7-9 with TRBJ2-7; D is uncertain. Germline loops: CDR1 SEHNR, CDR2 FQNEAQ (reference sequence). This CDR3 has 13 amino acids. CDR3 DNA: TGTTTTAGCAGCTTATCCCAGGCCTACGAGCAGTACTTC. Its translation: CFSSLSQAYEQYF.

This chain links TRBV7-8 with TRBJ1-2; 9 nucleotides match TRBD1. The V and J ends lost 1 base and 3 bases, in that order; junction bases with no gene match: 6. This CDR3 has 16 residues. Germline V gene data show CDR1 as SGHVS and CDR2 as FQNEAQ. CDR3 residues: CASSLEWTGVDYGYTF. CDR3 DNA: TGTGCCAGCAGCTTAGAATGGACAGGGGTAGACTATGGCTACACCTTC.

This sequence joins TRBV11-2 and TRBJ1-5, with TRBD1 identical over 10 bases. Germline loops: CDR1 SGHAT, CDR2 FQNNGV. Trimming removed 5 bases from V and 7 bases from J; junction bases left unmatched: 8. The CDR3 consists of 15 residues. CDR3 DNA sequence: TGTGCCAGCAGCGGACGACAGGGGGCGGCACAGCCCCAGCATTTT. Translating it yields CASSGRQGAAQPQHF.

The V call is TRBV19, the J call TRBJ1-4; a weak D match, TRBD1 (6 bases). V dropped 4 bases and J dropped 4 bases, with 10 bases sitting between them. Germline CDR1 reads LNHDA; CDR2 reads SQIVND (reference sequence). This CDR3 has 14 amino acids. The CDR3 sequence: CASSTGHSNEKLFF. CDR3 DNA sequence: TGTGCCAGTAGTACGGGACACAGTAATGAAAAACTGTTTTTT. Based on the CDR3 plus reference TRBV19 and TRBJ1-4, the full variable domain is DGGITQSPKYLFRKEGQNVTLSCEQNLNHDAMYWYRQDPGQGLRLIYYSQIVNDFQKGDIAEGYSVSREKKESFPLTVTSAQKNPTAFYLCASSTGHSNEKLFFGSGTQLSVL.

The gene calls are TRBV13 and TRBJ1-6; D is possibly TRBD1 (6 bases). The V end was cut by 5 bases, the J end by 8 bases, with 10 bases between. The CDR3 has 13 amino acids. Germline assignment: CDR1 PRHDT and CDR2 FYEKMQ (reference sequence). Here the CDR3 DNA reads TGTGCCAGCAGCATATACAGGGATTCACCCCTCCACTTT. Amino acids: CASSIYRDSPLHF.

The J gene is TRBJ1-4, the V gene TRBV15, with a weak D call TRBD1 (5 bases). V shed 0 bases and J shed 7 bases, with 12 bases lying between them. Germline V gene sequence: CDR1 LNHNV, CDR2 YYDKDF (reference sequence). The CDR3 sequence is 15 residues long. In DNA form, the CDR3 reads TGTGCCACCAGCAGAGATTTAGGGGAGGGTGAAAAACTGTTTTTT. The encoded protein is CATSRDLGEGEKLFF.

The table lists this clone with a count of one. This chain joins TRBV10-3 and TRBJ1-1; D unresolved. V lost 6 bases and J 3 bases, leaving 14 bases between the germline ends. The CDR3 is made up of 14 amino acids. Germline CDR1 ENHRY, CDR2 SYGVKD. CDR3 nucleotides: TGTGCCATCAGGTGGTCTCCGGAGGACACTGAAGCTTTCTTT. Its protein product is CAIRWSPEDTEAFF.

This clone has a handful of counts. The CDR3 DNA reads TGTGCCAGCAGCAGCAGGGGGAGCTCCTACAATGAGCAGTTCTTC. It translates to CASSSRGSSYNEQFF. The chain employs TRBV5-4 and TRBJ2-1; 7 positions agree with TRBD1. This CDR3 contains 15 residues. V lost 4 bases and J lost 0; bases outside the gene matches: 4. CDR1 and CDR2 (germline): SGHNT, YYREEE (reference sequence).

The chain is built from TRBV7-8 and TRBJ2-5; 8 bases align to TRBD1. V was clipped by 3 bases and J by 1 base; unmatched bases: 4. Per germline, CDR1 SGHVS and CDR2 FQNEAQ. This CDR3 is 15 amino acids long. DNA of the CDR3: TGTGCCAGCAGCTTGGGGACAGGTCCCCAAGAGACCCAGTACTTC. The encoded protein is CASSLGTGPQETQYF.

The CDR3 region has the DNA TGTGCCAGCAGCCAGACTAGCGGGGGCCCTTTCTCTAGCACAGATACGCAGTATTTT. This translates into CASSQTSGGPFSSTDTQYF. V and J are TRBV4-2 and TRBJ2-3; TRBD2 aligns across 12 bases. The junction had 10 bases not matched to a gene; V was cut back by 3 bases and J by 0 bases. Germline assignment: CDR1 LGHNA and CDR2 YNFKEQ. The CDR3 length is 19 residues.

The rearrangement joins TRBV7-6 to TRBJ2-5; 13 bases are shared with TRBD2. Looked up from germline, CDR1 is SGHVS and CDR2 is FNYEAQ. V shed 1 base, J shed 2 bases, and the junction held 4 bases outside the gene matches. The CDR3 covers 17 residues. The CDR3 here is CASSLEGGLAGQETQYF. The CDR3 nucleotides read TGTGCCAGCAGCTTAGAAGGGGGACTAGCGGGGCAAGAGACCCAGTACTTC.

The V and J genes are TRBV6-1 and TRBJ2-7; 9 nucleotides match TRBD1. The trim removed 6 bases at V and 1 base at J, leaving 1 base unmatched. The CDR3 extends over 13 amino acids. Germline values: CDR1 MNHNS, CDR2 SASEGT. For the CDR3, the DNA is TGTGCCAGCAGGGACAGGGGTTCCTACGAGCAGTACTTC. This translates into CASRDRGSYEQYF.

V gene TRBV6-1 combines with J gene TRBJ2-7; D is ambiguous. Germline-derived CDR1 and CDR2 are MNHNS and SASEGT. Trimming shortened V by 6 bases and J by 3 bases, and 12 bases separated the two germline ends. CDR3 length: 13 amino acids. CDR3 sequence reads: CASSDTDVYEQYF. CDR3 coding DNA: TGTGCCAGCAGCGACACCGATGTCTACGAGCAGTACTTC.

This clone has a handful of counts. The V call is TRBV29-1, the J call TRBJ1-5, with 8 bases matching TRBD1. Per the germline V gene, CDR1 is SQVTM and CDR2 is ANQGSEA. The CDR3 runs to 13 residues. V lost 7 bases, J lost 7 bases, and 9 bases stayed unmatched. The CDR3 loop is CSAGTGGGQPQHF. The CDR3 DNA follows: TGCAGCGCCGGAACAGGGGGTGGACAGCCCCAGCATTTT.

The J gene is TRBJ2-7, the V gene TRBV27; 9 nucleotides match TRBD1. Germline V gene lookup returns CDR1 MNHEY and CDR2 SMNVEV (reference sequence). Unmatched junction bases numbered 3, after V lost 5 bases and J lost 4 bases. The CDR3 extends over 13 amino acids. DNA for the CDR3: TGTGCCAGCAGTACGGACAGGGGTTACGAGCAGTACTTC. This sequence encodes CASSTDRGYEQYF.

The chain has TRBV5-6 and TRBJ1-2; the D gene is possibly TRBD1 (5 bases). CDR3 length equals 12 residues. With 4 bases removed from V and 5 bases from J, the gap between germline ends came to 9 bases. Germline CDR1 SGHDT, CDR2 YYEEEE. The CDR3 sequence: CASSEGVYGYTF. The CDR3 nucleotides are TGTGCCAGCAGCGAAGGGGTTTATGGCTACACCTTC.